This T cell receptor beta chain came from a study of T cells in Graves' hyperthyroidism and ophthalmopathy. About the study: Peripheral blood was drawn at first diagnosis, prior to all treatment.

Germline V gene sequence: CDR1 MGHRA, CDR2 YSYEKL. With V trimmed by 4 bases and J by 4 bases, 8 bases remained unmatched. The length of the CDR3 is 15 residues. Regions amplified from RNA transcripts were the TCR beta CDR3 regions. A set of HTBI primers served as the primers for a first-round RT-PCR of the TCR CDR3. TCRdb fed the multiplex PCR reads into MiXCR, producing one record per CDR3 protein. Here the sample spans over 150,000 distinct CDR3 sequences, approximately 15% being singletons. In its sample, this clonotype was seen a few times. Newly diagnosed hyperthyroidism, duration under 2 months, in patients aged 18 to 65. Uncontrolled infection, other autoimmune disease, pregnancy and lactation each barred patients from inclusion.

The chain recombines TRBV4-1 with TRBJ2-3; 7 bases match TRBD1. The receptor was isolated from a woman aged 45-65 years with Graves' hyperthyroidism. Specimen: blood. This CDR3 is CASSPRQGSADTQYF. The CDR3 DNA is TGCGCCAGCAGCCCTAGACAGGGATCGGCAGATACGCAGTATTTT.